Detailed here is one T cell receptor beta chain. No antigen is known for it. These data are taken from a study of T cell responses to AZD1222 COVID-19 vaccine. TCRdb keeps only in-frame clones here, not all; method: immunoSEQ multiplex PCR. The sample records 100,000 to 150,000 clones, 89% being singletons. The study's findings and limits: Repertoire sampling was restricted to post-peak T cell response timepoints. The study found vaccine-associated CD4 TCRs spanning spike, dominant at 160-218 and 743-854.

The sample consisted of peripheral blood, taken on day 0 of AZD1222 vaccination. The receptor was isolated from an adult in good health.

CDR3 in amino acids: CAWSPGAREQYF. The DNA for the CDR3 is TGTGCCTGGAGCCCAGGGGCCCGCGAGCAGTACTTC. This chain connects TRBV30 to TRBJ2-7; a weak D match, TRBD1 (6 bases). The CDR3 consists of 12 residues. V lost 3 bases and J 6 bases, leaving 12 bases between the germline ends. Germline CDR1 reads GTSNPN; CDR2 reads SVGIG (reference sequence).